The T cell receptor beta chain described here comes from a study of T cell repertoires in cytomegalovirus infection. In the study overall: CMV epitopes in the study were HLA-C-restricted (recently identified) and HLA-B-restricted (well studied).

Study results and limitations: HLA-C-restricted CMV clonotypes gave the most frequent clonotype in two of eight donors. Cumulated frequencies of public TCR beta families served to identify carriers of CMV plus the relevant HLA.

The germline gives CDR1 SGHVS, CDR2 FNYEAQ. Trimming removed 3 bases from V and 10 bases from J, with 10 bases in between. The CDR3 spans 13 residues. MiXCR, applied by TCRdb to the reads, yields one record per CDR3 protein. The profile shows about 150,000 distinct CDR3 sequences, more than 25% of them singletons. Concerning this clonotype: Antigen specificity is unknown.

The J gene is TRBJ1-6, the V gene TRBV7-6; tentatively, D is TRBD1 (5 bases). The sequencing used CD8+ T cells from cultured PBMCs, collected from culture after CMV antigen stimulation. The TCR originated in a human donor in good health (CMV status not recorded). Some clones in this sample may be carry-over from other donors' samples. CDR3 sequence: CASSFLGESPLHF. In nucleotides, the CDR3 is TGTGCCAGCAGCTTTCTGGGGGAGTCACCCCTCCACTTT.